The 32 T cell receptor beta chains reported below all come from one sample, sequenced in a study of cytomegalovirus exposure and HLA in healthy donors. The PCR was carried out with 60 Vbeta primers and 13 Jbeta primers. Data came from immunoSEQ multiplex PCR; TCRdb stores just in-frame clones and leaves some out. The sample includes about 120,000 clones, more than 80% seen only once; the top ten take more than 1.5%. Specimen: PBMCs. Receptor source: a man aged 40-49 years in good health and CMV-seronegative.

V is TRBV5-1 and J is TRBJ1-1, with D maybe TRBD1 (5 bases). V lost 0 bases, J lost 3 bases, and 15 bases lay in between. The CDR3 contains 16 residues. The germline CDR1 and CDR2 sequences are SGHRS and YFSETQ. CDR3: CASSLAGIARDTEAFF. Written as DNA, the CDR3 is TGCGCCAGCAGCTTGGCAGGGATCGCCAGGGACACTGAAGCTTTCTTT.

The V and J genes are TRBV28 and TRBJ1-6; D gene unclear. CDR1 and CDR2 from the germline V gene are MDHEN and SYDVKM. V was cut by 6 bases and J by 5 bases, with 8 bases left in between. This CDR3 is 13 amino acids long. CDR3 sequence reads: CASRTGNNSPLHF. Written as DNA, the CDR3 is TGTGCCAGCAGGACGGGAAATAATTCACCCCTCCACTTT.

V is TRBV14 and J is TRBJ1-6, with 8 positions matching TRBD1. CDR1 is SGHDN and CDR2 is FVKESK in the germline V gene. CDR3 length: 14 residues. J was trimmed by 9 bases and V by 2 bases; bases with no gene match: 3. CDR3 bases: TGTGCCAGCAGCCAAACGACAGGGGTTTCACCCCTCCACTTT. It yields the protein CASSQTTGVSPLHF.

V is TRBV27 and J is TRBJ2-2; the D gene is possibly TRBD1 (6 bases). The CDR3 contains 15 residues. The ends were cut back, 0 bases at V and 4 bases at J, with 9 bases in the middle. The germline gives CDR1 MNHEY, CDR2 SMNVEV (reference sequence). CDR3 DNA sequence: TGTGCCAGCAGTTTATCACAGGGAATCACCGGGGAGCTGTTTTTT. This encodes CASSLSQGITGELFF.

The CDR3 sequence: CASSQDPGLAGDTDTQYF. DNA for the CDR3: TGTGCCAGCAGCCAAGACCCCGGACTAGCGGGTGACACAGATACGCAGTATTTT. This chain uses TRBV4-2 with TRBJ2-3; 11 bases are a match to TRBD2. The CDR3 is 18 amino acids. From germline, CDR1 is LGHNA and CDR2 YNFKEQ. V shed 0 bases and J 2 bases; nucleotides not matched to a gene: 7.

The V gene is TRBV9, the J gene TRBJ2-1; perhaps TRBD2 as D (5 bases). The CDR3 is made up of 16 amino acids. The ends were cut back, 0 bases at V and 1 base at J, with 11 bases in the middle. Germline CDR1 SGDLS, CDR2 YYNGEE. The CDR3 nucleotides read TGTGCCAGCAGCGTAGGAGGGAGTAAGTCCTACAATGAGCAGTTCTTC. Translated: CASSVGGSKSYNEQFF. The variable domain in full, completed from reference TRBV9 and TRBJ2-1, reads DSGVTQTPKHLITATGQRVTLRCSPRSGDLSVYWYQQSLDQGLQFLIQYYNGEERAKGNILERFSAQQFPDLHSELNLSSLELGDSALYFCASSVGGSKSYNEQFFGPGTRLTVL.

A note on this clone: Other DNA sequences in the sample encode the same CDR3. J is TRBJ2-7 and V is TRBV4-3; 8 bases are shared with TRBD2. Germline V gives CDR1 LGHNA, CDR2 YSLEER. J was trimmed by 4 bases and V by 3 bases; bases with no gene match: 8. This CDR3 region has 15 residues. In DNA, the CDR3 is TGCGCCAGCAGCCAGGACGGGACTAGTAGGTACGAGCAGTACTTC. As protein: CASSQDGTSRYEQYF.

The J gene is TRBJ1-1, the V gene TRBV6-6, with unresolved D. The CDR3 consists of 14 residues. Germline lookup yields CDR1 MNHNY and CDR2 SVGAGI (reference sequence). The ends were cut back, 5 bases at V and 3 bases at J, with 13 bases in the middle. For the CDR3, the DNA is TGTGCCAGCAGTCTGGCTGGCGGGGACACTGAAGCTTTCTTT. This codes for CASSLAGGDTEAFF.

This rearrangement joins TRBV7-2 to TRBJ1-6; TRBD1 agrees at 9 bases. The CDR3 totals 17 residues. V dropped 5 bases and J dropped 0; count of bases not matched to a gene: 5. Germline CDR1 reads SGHTA; CDR2 reads FQGNSA. CDR3 nucleotide sequence: TGTGCCAGCAGCACGGGACAGGGATTCTCCTATAATTCACCCCTCCACTTT. Amino acid sequence: CASSTGQGFSYNSPLHF.

The chain uses TRBV18 and TRBJ2-7, with a possible D match to TRBD1 (5 bases). The V end was cut by 1 base, the J end by 7 bases, with 11 bases between. CDR1 is KGHSH and CDR2 is LQKENI in the germline V gene. The CDR3 extends over 13 amino acids. The CDR3, as DNA: TGTGCCAGCTCACCACGGGGCTTGGAGGAGCAGTACTTC. Translating it yields CASSPRGLEEQYF.

The CDR3 sequence: CASRGGDRDDEQYF. The CDR3 DNA reads TGTGCCAGCAGGGGAGGGGACAGGGACGACGAGCAGTACTTC. The chain combines TRBV27 with TRBJ2-7, with TRBD1 matching over 9 bases. V was clipped by 6 bases and J by 5 bases; unmatched bases: 8. The CDR3 consists of 14 residues. Germline-derived CDR1 and CDR2 are MNHEY and SMNVEV (reference sequence).

The chain links TRBV5-4 to TRBJ2-7, with D tentatively TRBD2 (6 bases). The CDR3 runs 12 residues. V dropped 0 bases and J dropped 7 bases, with 8 bases sitting between them. Looked up from germline, CDR1 is SGHNT and CDR2 is YYREEE (reference sequence). The CDR3 nucleotides are TGTGCCAGCAGCTTGGTTGGGGGGGAGCAGTACTTC. Amino acid sequence: CASSLVGGEQYF.

The chain carries TRBV7-8 and TRBJ2-7; 8 bases fit TRBD2. J lost 3 bases, V lost 5 bases, and 3 bases had no gene match. Germline CDR1 SGHVS, CDR2 FQNEAQ. The CDR3 has 13 amino acids. The CDR3, as DNA: TGTGCCAGCAGCGAGCGGGAGTACTACGAGCAGTACTTC. Its translation: CASSEREYYEQYF. Combining the CDR3 with reference TRBV7-8 and TRBJ2-7 gives the whole variable domain GAGVSQSPRYKVAKRGQDVALRCDPISGHVSLFWYQQALGQGPEFLTYFQNEAQLDKSGLPSDRFFAERPEGSVSTLKIQRTQQEDSAVYLCASSEREYYEQYFGPGTRLTVT.

This clone was counted between two and nine times. The J gene is TRBJ2-3, the V gene TRBV19; 12 bases align to TRBD2. The CDR3 consists of 19 residues. The germline V gene has CDR1 LNHDA and CDR2 SQIVND (reference sequence). Germline trimming cut 3 bases from V and 3 bases from J; bases unmatched to any gene: 13. The chain's CDR3 is CASSIRGTSGHIITDTQYF. The CDR3 DNA sequence: TGTGCCAGTAGTATTAGGGGGACTAGCGGGCATATCATTACAGATACGCAGTATTTT.

The chain combines TRBV6-5 with TRBJ2-7; a possible D gene is TRBD2 (6 bases). CDR3 length equals 13 residues. The germline V and J ends were trimmed by 7 bases and 5 bases, with 15 bases remaining between them. Germline loops: CDR1 MNHEY, CDR2 SVGAGI. The CDR3 is CASMRFPSDEQYF. CDR3 DNA sequence: TGTGCCAGCATGAGGTTTCCTAGCGACGAGCAGTACTTC.

Points on this clone: The junction shows a germline mismatch at one end, possibly a read error. The V call is TRBV18, the J call TRBJ2-6; tentatively, D is TRBD1 (5 bases). This CDR3 has 18 residues. Germline V CDR1 and CDR2: KGHSH, LQKENI. CDR3 DNA sequence: TGTGCCAGCTCACCAAACCAGGGAAAAGGCTCTGGGGCCAACGGCCTGACTTTC. It translates to CASSPNQGKGSGANGLTF.

The rearrangement uses TRBV4-3 and TRBJ2-7, with TRBD1 matching over 7 bases. Per germline, CDR1 LGHNA and CDR2 YSLEER. This CDR3 has 13 residues. Unmatched junction bases numbered 7, after V lost 4 bases and J lost 7 bases. This CDR3 reads CASSPDRFKEQYF. Written as DNA, the CDR3 is TGCGCCAGCAGCCCGGACAGGTTCAAGGAGCAGTACTTC.

J is TRBJ2-7 and V is TRBV7-2, with unresolved D. Germline V gives CDR1 SGHTA, CDR2 FQGNSA. CDR3 length equals 15 residues. Trimming shortened V by 1 base and J by 2 bases, and 12 bases separated the two germline ends. DNA of the CDR3: TGTGCCAGCAGCTTAGACCCCGCTACGACCTACGAGCAGTACTTC. It codes for CASSLDPATTYEQYF.

The chain recombines TRBV7-6 with TRBJ1-2; D gene unclear. V lost 0 bases and J 4 bases, leaving 6 bases between the germline ends. The CDR3 extends over 13 amino acids. Germline values: CDR1 SGHVS, CDR2 FNYEAQ. The CDR3 protein is CASSLAGFYGYTF. The CDR3 DNA follows: TGTGCCAGCAGCTTAGCCGGGTTCTATGGCTACACCTTC.

There are a few counts of this clone. J is TRBJ1-1 and V is TRBV4-3; 11 bases map to TRBD1. The germline V gene encodes CDR1 LGHNA and CDR2 YSLEER. The CDR3 length is 14 residues. The junction had 4 bases not matched to a gene; V was cut back by 3 bases and J by 7 bases. The CDR3 DNA follows: TGCGCCAGCAGCCACGGGACAGGGGGGATTGAAGCTTTCTTT. Its translation is CASSHGTGGIEAFF.

This clone was seen more than once but under ten times. The V gene is TRBV7-8, the J gene TRBJ2-5, with 8 bases aligning to TRBD2. The junction had 21 bases not matched to a gene; V was cut back by 4 bases and J by 8 bases. From germline, CDR1 is SGHVS and CDR2 FQNEAQ. There are 18 residues in the CDR3. The CDR3 DNA is TGTGCCAGCAGCTACAACTCAGTTGCGGGAGGCGTAACCAGCACCCAGTACTTC. It codes for CASSYNSVAGGVTSTQYF.

About this clone: The sample has other DNA sequences that encode this CDR3 too. The rearrangement joins TRBV7-2 to TRBJ2-2; D is perhaps TRBD1 (5 bases). Germline assignment: CDR1 SGHTA and CDR2 FQGNSA. The CDR3 consists of 14 residues. Trimming left V 1 base short and J 4 bases short, with 7 bases between. The CDR3 sequence is CASSLGQITGELFF. The CDR3 nucleotides are TGTGCCAGCAGCTTAGGACAGATCACCGGGGAGCTGTTTTTT. Filled out from reference TRBV7-2 and TRBJ2-2, the complete variable domain reads GAGVSQSPSNKVTEKGKDVELRCDPISGHTALYWYRQSLGQGLEFLIYFQGNSAPDKSGLPSDRFSAERTGGSVSTLTIQRTQQEDSAVYLCASSLGQITGELFFGEGSRLTVL.

The sample holds a few counts of this clone. V usage is TRBV19 and J usage is TRBJ2-1; tentative D call: TRBD2 (6 bases). The CDR3 runs 13 residues. With 3 bases removed from V and 6 bases from J, the gap between germline ends came to 9 bases. Germline CDR1 is LNHDA and CDR2 is SQIVND (reference sequence). The CDR3 DNA is TGTGCCAGTAGTATGGTGCGGGGCAATGAGCAGTTCTTC. This encodes CASSMVRGNEQFF.

The chain couples TRBV18 to TRBJ2-1; TRBD1 agrees at 12 bases. Trimming removed 8 bases from V and 7 bases from J; junction bases left unmatched: 9. Germline assignment: CDR1 KGHSH and CDR2 LQKENI. The CDR3 runs 15 residues. The CDR3 region is CASNAGQGAPNEQFF. CDR3 DNA: TGTGCCAGCAACGCGGGACAGGGGGCACCAAATGAGCAGTTCTTC. Complete variable domain (other parts from reference TRBV18 and TRBJ2-1): NAGVMQNPRHLVRRRGQEARLRCSPMKGHSHVYWYRQLPEEGLKFMVYLQKENIIDESGMPKERFSAEFPKEGPSILRIQQVVRGDSAAYFCASNAGQGAPNEQFFGPGTRLTVL.

The chain carries TRBV6-4 and TRBJ1-5, with 7 bases identical to TRBD1. V gave up 0 bases and J gave up 1 base; unmatched junction bases: 15. The CDR3 contains 20 residues. Germline values: CDR1 MRHNA, CDR2 SNTAGT. In nucleotides, the CDR3 is TGTGCCAGCAGTGACTCGGGCGGGACAGATATATTGGAAAGCAATCAGCCCCAGCATTTT. It specifies CASSDSGGTDILESNQPQHF.

This chain uses TRBV2 with TRBJ1-5, with D possibly matching TRBD1 (5 bases). CDR1 and CDR2 (germline): SNHLY, FYNNEI. The CDR3 is 14 residues long. Trimming shortened V by 6 bases and J by 5 bases, and 14 bases separated the two germline ends. Written as DNA, the CDR3 is TGTGCCAGCAGCGTCGCAGGGTGGGATCAGCCCCAGCATTTT. As protein: CASSVAGWDQPQHF.

The gene calls are TRBV7-6 and TRBJ2-5, with TRBD2 matching 13 bases. V trimming: 5 bases; J trimming: 3 bases; junction bases outside the gene matches: 3. The CDR3 has 15 amino acids. Germline V gives CDR1 SGHVS, CDR2 FNYEAQ. The CDR3 region is CASSALAGGKETQYF. CDR3 DNA: TGTGCCAGCAGCGCACTAGCGGGGGGGAAAGAGACCCAGTACTTC.

This clone was seen more than once but under ten times. The chain has TRBV5-6 and TRBJ2-3; 7 positions match TRBD1. V dropped 5 bases and J dropped 7; count of bases not matched to a gene: 7. The CDR3 covers 13 residues. Germline assignment: CDR1 SGHDT and CDR2 YYEEEE. The CDR3: CASSSGTVYTQYF. The CDR3 DNA is TGTGCCAGCAGTTCCGGGACAGTGTATACGCAGTATTTT.

This clone was detected only once. DNA for the CDR3: TGTGCCAGCAGCCCCCCCGGTGGGGGCGGGGGGGTAAACATTCAGTACTTC. Protein sequence: CASSPPGGGGGVNIQYF. This chain connects TRBV5-4 to TRBJ2-4; TRBD2 agrees at 9 bases. From germline, CDR1 is SGHNT and CDR2 YYREEE (reference sequence). CDR3 length: 17 residues. V trimming: 4 bases; J trimming: 6 bases; junction bases outside the gene matches: 14.

The genes are TRBV7-2 and TRBJ2-7, with a tentative D call TRBD2 (6 bases). Germline V gives CDR1 SGHTA, CDR2 FQGNSA. V lost 0 bases and J 2 bases, leaving 14 bases between the germline ends. The CDR3 runs 16 residues. CDR3 sequence: CASSLAPGRETYEQYF. CDR3 DNA: TGTGCCAGCAGCTTAGCGCCGGGACGGGAGACCTACGAGCAGTACTTC. Based on the CDR3 plus reference TRBV7-2 and TRBJ2-7, the full variable domain is GAGVSQSPSNKVTEKGKDVELRCDPISGHTALYWYRQSLGQGLEFLIYFQGNSAPDKSGLPSDRFSAERTGGSVSTLTIQRTQQEDSAVYLCASSLAPGRETYEQYFGPGTRLTVT.

CDR3 coding DNA: TGTGCCAGCAGCCCTCGCAGCGGGAACTCCTACAATGAGCAGTTCTTC. Amino acids: CASSPRSGNSYNEQFF. The chain couples TRBV28 to TRBJ2-1, with 7 positions matching TRBD2. Trimming cost V 6 bases and J 0 bases; bases outside gene matches: 8. This CDR3 is 16 amino acids long. CDR1 and CDR2 from the germline V gene are MDHEN and SYDVKM.

This clone turned up a few times. The chain is built from TRBV30 and TRBJ1-1; unclear D gene. The germline CDR1 and CDR2 sequences are GTSNPN and SVGIG (reference sequence). V was pared by 0 bases and J by 4 bases, with 12 bases between. The CDR3 totals 14 residues. For the CDR3, the DNA is TGTGCCTGGAGTGTCTCCGGGTTAGTCACTGAAGCTTTCTTT. It specifies CAWSVSGLVTEAFF.